This TCR beta chain stems from a study of T cells expressing NK-cell markers. Study context: Each TCR beta repertoire originated in sorted T cells that were CD3+CD56+NKG2C+, CD3+CD56+NKG2C- or CD3+CD56-NKG2C+. Seven HCMV-seropositive donors and one seronegative donor made up the eight sequenced donors.

Making the TCR beta cDNA relied on 5'RACE template switching with UMIs. TCRdb derives one entry per CDR3 protein from the 5' RACE reads, leaving out DNA. The sample is made up of some 340,000 distinct CDR3 sequences, and the top ten hold over 4% of it. The CDR3 covers 15 residues. Germline V gene sequence: CDR1 KGHSH, CDR2 LQKENI. Sequenced: blood T cells: a sorted CD56 or NKG2C T cell subset, CD4+ or CD8+ T cells, or bulk PBMC T cells (not recorded which). This sequence joins TRBV18 and TRBJ2-1; lacking DNA, the TRBD1 call made by TCRdb goes unchecked. This receptor was identified in a man aged 18-75 years in good health. The CDR3 loop reads CASSPWRGGNNEQFF.